This T cell receptor (beta chain) was profiled in a study of blood T cell repertoires in COVID-19. Study in general: The United States, Italy and Spain supplied acute and convalescent COVID-19 samples. PBMCs, B-cell-depleted T cells, or T cells were the source of the cDNA or gDNA that made up the material.

This CDR3 contains 17 residues. The protocol was immunoSEQ multiplex PCR, while the TCRdb copy is restricted to in-frame clones and leaves out a portion. The sample contains some 160,000 clones, roughly 90% of which appear only once. This sequence was found in a man aged 60-69 years with acute or convalescent COVID-19. The chain joins TRBV21-1 to TRBJ2-7; whether TRBD2, the table's D call, matches the DNA was not checked. TRBV21-1 corresponds to a pseudogene. Sequencing was carried out using peripheral blood. Written as DNA, the CDR3 is TGTGCCAGCCCACTATCTTGCCTAAGATCAAGCTCCTACGAGCAGTACTTC. Translated, it gives CASPLSCLRSSSYEQYF.